A selection of T cell receptor beta chains follows, all from one sample in a study of control samples from healthy donors and cancer patients. Sequencing used immunoSEQ multiplex PCR; TCRdb keeps in-frame clones, though not all of them. The table shows around 150,000 clones, with 70% to 90% occurring only once. The specimen sequenced was blood. The receptors were sampled from a man between 18 and 35 years old in good health. Both conserved end residues are part of each CDR3. The D gene is left open where the match is weak. Clone size, where shown, is once, few, many, or a class for clones that have expanded.

>-|TRBJ2-1|TRBV2|-
TGTGCCACCAACCGGGGGTCCTCCTACAGTGAGCAGTTCTTC
CATNRGSSYSEQFF
>-|TRBJ1-5|TRBV27|-
TGTGCCAGCAGTTTATCCGGGAAGAGCAATCAGCCCCAGCATTTT
CASSLSGKSNQPQHF
>-|TRBJ1-1|TRBV27|-
TGTGCCAGCGGGAACAGGGTGGGGAACACTGAAGCTTTCTTT
CASGNRVGNTEAFF
>few|TRBJ2-7|TRBV28|TRBD1
TGTGCCAGCAGTCCCCGGACAGGGAAGCGGCGTTTTCCCTACGAGCAGTACTTC
CASSPRTGKRRFPYEQYF
>-|TRBJ2-1|TRBV11-2|-
TGTGCCAGCAGCTCGGGACGTAATGAGCAGTTCTTC
CASSSGRNEQFF
>-|TRBJ1-5|TRBV19|-
TGTGCCAGTAGTTGGGACGGGTATAGCAATCAGCCCCAGCATTTT
CASSWDGYSNQPQHF
>-|TRBJ1-1|TRBV2|TRBD1
TGTGCCAGCGTTGACAGGGGGCTCGGGGAAGCTTTCTTT
CASVDRGLGEAFF
>-|TRBJ2-3|TRBV29-1|-
TGCAGCGTTGAGTCCGTGTCCGATACGCAGTATTTT
CSVESVSDTQYF
>-|TRBJ2-6|TRBV7-2|-
TGTGCCAGCAGCCCGCAGGTAGTGGGGAGCTCTGGGGCCAACGTCCTGACTTTC
CASSPQVVGSSGANVLTF
>-|TRBJ1-1|TRBV28|-
TGTGCCAGCAGAAGTCAGAGGAACACTGAAGCTTTCTTT
CASRSQRNTEAFF
>-|TRBJ2-1|TRBV4-2|TRBD1
TGTGCCAGCAGTGCCGGGACAGGATACAATGAGCAGTTCTTC
CASSAGTGYNEQFF
>-|TRBJ1-2|TRBV5-6|TRBD1
TGTGCCAGCAGCTGGGGGACAGGGATAGAAGGCTACACCTTC
CASSWGTGIEGYTF
>-|TRBJ2-2|TRBV28|-
TGTGCCAGCCACTTGGGTTTGTCACCGGGGAAGCTGTTTTTT
CASHLGLSPGKLFF
>-|TRBJ1-4|TRBV15|TRBD1
TGTGCCACCTGGACAGGGGGGAATGAAAAACTGTTTTTT
CATWTGGNEKLFF
>-|TRBJ2-3|TRBV5-1|-
TGCGCCAGCAGCTTGACACGGGGCAGCACAGATACGCAGTATTTT
CASSLTRGSTDTQYF
>-|TRBJ1-5|TRBV6-2/TRBV6-3|-
TGTGCCAGCAGTTACTCGACGGGAAATCAGCCCCAGCATTTT
CASSYSTGNQPQHF
>-|TRBJ1-5|TRBV18|TRBD1
TGTGCCAGCTCAGACGACAGGGGGAATCAGCCCCAGCATTTT
CASSDDRGNQPQHF
>-|TRBJ1-3|TRBV5-1|-
TGCGCCAGCAGCTTGGACCGGGGAAACACCATATATTTT
CASSLDRGNTIYF
>-|TRBJ1-2|TRBV19|-
TGTGCCAGTAGTAATACAGCTAACTATGGCTACACCTTC
CASSNTANYGYTF
>-|TRBJ2-3|TRBV4-2|TRBD1
TGTGCCAGCAGTCAGGACAGGGACACAGATACGCAGTATTTT
CASSQDRDTDTQYF
>-|TRBJ2-3|TRBV4-2|TRBD2
TGTGCCAGCAGCCAAGACCCCTTCAGCGGGGGGGCCAGCACGCAGTATTTT
CASSQDPFSGGASTQYF
>few|TRBJ1-5|TRBV30|TRBD1
TGTGCCTGGACGGCAGGGGGCCGTCAGCCCCAGCATTTT
CAWTAGGRQPQHF
>-|TRBJ1-2|TRBV5-1|TRBD1
TGCGCCAGCAGCTTGGAACCAGGGGGGTATGGCTACACCTTC
CASSLEPGGYGYTF
>-|TRBJ2-3|TRBV3-1/TRBV3-2|TRBD1
TGTGCCAGCAGCCGGATTTTCGACAGGGGTTCAGATACGCAGTATTTT
CASSRIFDRGSDTQYF
>-|TRBJ1-2|TRBV3-1/TRBV3-2|TRBD1
TGTGCCAGCAGCTCCCGGGGGACAGGCCACTATGGCTACACCTTC
CASSSRGTGHYGYTF
>-|TRBJ2-3|TRBV28|TRBD1
TGTGCCAGCAGTTTCCCGGGACAGGGGATCAATACAGATACGCAGTATTTT
CASSFPGQGINTDTQYF
>-|TRBJ2-1|TRBV3-1/TRBV3-2|TRBD2
TGTGCCAGCAGCCCCCCTTATCGGAGCGGGGGGGCCCGGGACAATGAGCAGTTCTTC
CASSPPYRSGGARDNEQFF
>-|TRBJ1-1|TRBV5-5|TRBD1
TGTGCCAGCAGCGCCCGAACAGGGGACACTGAAGCTTTCTTT
CASSARTGDTEAFF
>-|TRBJ1-4|TRBV7-2|-
TGTGCCAGCGGGATAGGGACCACTAATGAAAAACTGTTTTTT
CASGIGTTNEKLFF
>-|TRBJ2-1|TRBV2|-
TGTGCCAGCAGTACCGAGAGAAGGGGGTACAATGAGCAGTTCTTC
CASSTERRGYNEQFF
>-|TRBJ2-5|TRBV18|TRBD2
TGTGCCAGCTCACGTTTCAGCGGGGGCCCTCAAGAGACCCAGTACTTC
CASSRFSGGPQETQYF
>-|TRBJ2-7|TRBV5-1|-
TGCGCCAGCAGCCTTGGACAGATCTACGAGCAGTACTTC
CASSLGQIYEQYF
>-|TRBJ2-2|TRBV9|TRBD2
TGTGCCAGCAGCGGCTCGGCGGGGGGGCTCACCGGGGAGCTGTTTTTT
CASSGSAGGLTGELFF
>once|TRBJ2-2|TRBV27|TRBD1
TGTGCCAGCAGTTTCTTCAGGGGGTCCGGGGAGCTGTTTTTT
CASSFFRGSGELFF
>-|TRBJ2-3|TRBV29-1|-
TGCAGCGTTGGACACCTCGGTAGCACAGATACGCAGTATTTT
CSVGHLGSTDTQYF
>-|TRBJ1-1|TRBV18|-
TGTGCCAGCTCACCACTCGCGGCTGGAGACACTGAAGCTTTCTTT
CASSPLAAGDTEAFF
>-|TRBJ2-1|TRBV11-2|-
TGTGCCAGCAGCTTAGATCCCGGAGACAATAAGCAGTTCTTC
CASSLDPGDNKQFF
>-|TRBJ2-5|TRBV4-2|-
TGTGCCAGCACCCCCCAAAAGGGGCAACGGTACCAAGAGACCCAGTACTTC
CASTPQKGQRYQETQYF
>-|TRBJ1-2|TRBV7-2|-
TGTGCCAGCAGCTTAAGCCAGGGCCCCTATGGCTACACCTTC
CASSLSQGPYGYTF
>-|TRBJ2-7|TRBV2|-
TGTGCCAGCAGCGCAGGACGGGGGAACCCCTACGAGCAGTACTTC
CASSAGRGNPYEQYF
>-|TRBJ1-2|TRBV4-2|-
TGTGCCAGCAGCCAAGGAATAGGGGATTACGGTGGCTACACCTTC
CASSQGIGDYGGYTF
>-|TRBJ2-5|TRBV4-2|-
TGTGCCAGCAGCCAAGAAGTGGGGGACCAAGAGACCCAGTACTTC
CASSQEVGDQETQYF
>once|TRBJ2-2|TRBV12-5|TRBD1
TGTGCTAGTGGTTTGGCGACAGGGTCGAACACCGGGGAGCTGTTTTTT
CASGLATGSNTGELFF
>-|TRBJ1-5|TRBV5-6|TRBD1
TGTGCCAGCAGGCGGACAGGGAGCAATCAGCCCCAGCATTTT
CASRRTGSNQPQHF
>-|TRBJ1-5|TRBV7-9|-
TGTGCCAGCAGCTATGGGACCGCCGATAGCAATCAGCCCCAGCATTTT
CASSYGTADSNQPQHF